Sequencing of this T cell receptor beta chain was carried out in a study of blood T cell repertoires in COVID-19. Across the study: The United States, Italy and Spain were the sources of the acute and convalescent COVID-19 samples. The analysed material was cDNA or gDNA that came from T cells, B-cell-depleted T cells, or PBMCs.

V shed 6 bases and J shed 3 bases, with 14 bases lying between them. Per the germline V gene, CDR1 is MNHEY and CDR2 is SVGAGI. The CDR3 has 14 amino acids. Seattle-derived patients entered the study during active infection and were followed longitudinally. Original handling: For nucleated cells, counts were estimated from reference gene primer amplification. Libraries were prepared by immunoSEQ multiplex PCR; TCRdb keeps only in-frame clonotypes and omits some of them. V, J and clone size reflect that table, while D and trimming were determined from the DNA. The table lists about 230,000 clones, 80% to 90% of them singletons.

The receptor was isolated from a man aged 50-59 years with COVID-19, enrolled during active disease. The source material was peripheral blood. The rearrangement joins TRBV6-5 to TRBJ1-2; D is possibly TRBD1 (5 bases). The CDR3 region is CASSRTHSDYGYTF. The CDR3 DNA reads as TGTGCCAGCAGCCGGACACACAGTGACTATGGCTACACCTTC.